One and the same sample provided the 4 T cell receptor beta chains below, sequenced in a study of cytomegalovirus exposure and HLA in healthy donors. Generated by immunoSEQ multiplex PCR, the TCRdb table keeps only in-frame clones and is missing some. Seen here are about 72,000 clones, around 94% observed once, and the top ten hold roughly 0.6%. Sequencing input: PBMCs. The source of these receptors is a young woman in good health and CMV-seronegative.

CDR3 DNA sequence: TGTGCCAGCAGCTTTGGGGACTACTTAGATTCACCCCTCCACTTT. This translates into CASSFGDYLDSPLHF. The rearrangement links TRBV5-6 to TRBJ1-6; a weak D match, TRBD1 (5 bases). Looked up from germline, CDR1 is SGHDT and CDR2 is YYEEEE. This CDR3 spans 15 amino acids. Trimming took 2 bases from V and 8 from J, leaving 14 bases between them. The entire variable domain, with the rest obtained from reference TRBV5-6 and TRBJ1-6, is as follows: DAGVTQSPTHLIKTRGQQVTLRCSPKSGHDTVSWYQQALGQGPQFIFQYYEEEERQRGNFPDRFSGHQFPNYSSELNVNALLLGDSALYLCASSFGDYLDSPLHFGNGTRLTVT.

The J gene is TRBJ1-4, the V gene TRBV30; no definite D call. Between the trimmed V and J ends, which lost 5 bases and 5 bases, there was a span of 9 bases. CDR1 and CDR2 from the germline V gene are GTSNPN and SVGIG (reference sequence). The CDR3 is 12 amino acids. CDR3 loop: CAWAPGNEKLFF. For the CDR3, the DNA is TGTGCCTGGGCCCCGGGAAATGAAAAACTGTTTTTT.

This clone was observed a handful of times. The CDR3 coding sequence is TGTGCCAGCAGTCGCTCCGACACGCTAAATTCACCCCTCCACTTT. This translates into CASSRSDTLNSPLHF. This chain connects TRBV6-5 to TRBJ1-6, with unresolved D. The CDR3 totals 15 residues. Germline V lookup: CDR1 MNHEY, CDR2 SVGAGI. Trimming took off 5 bases at V and 7 bases at J, with 15 bases between the two ends.

In nucleotides, the CDR3 is TGCGCCAGCCGCGAGAACGGACTAGCGGCCTCATCGCAGTATTTT. Translated, it gives CASRENGLAASSQYF. The chain combines TRBV4-3 with TRBJ2-3, with 10 bases lining up with TRBD2. CDR1 and CDR2 from the germline V gene are LGHNA and YSLEER. J gave up 10 bases and V 8 bases, and 15 bases lay outside the gene matches. This CDR3 comprises 15 residues.